This TCR beta chain was sequenced in a study of blood T cell repertoires in COVID-19. Whole-study context: Acute-phase and convalescent COVID-19 samples originated in the United States, Italy and Spain. PBMCs, B-cell-depleted T cells, or T cells were the source of the cDNA or gDNA that made up the material.

Measured with immunoSEQ multiplex PCR; TCRdb has only the in-frame clones, and not every one. Among about 280,000 clones listed, 86% were seen once. Germline V lookup: CDR1 LGHNA, CDR2 YSLEER. The CDR3 is 15 residues long. Deletions cut 6 bases from V and 0 bases from J, with 14 bases between. Sample: peripheral blood. This sequence was found in a woman aged 30 to 39 with active or convalescent COVID-19. The chain employs TRBV4-3 and TRBJ1-2; possibly TRBD1 for D (6 bases). The CDR3 nucleotides read TGCGCCAGCAGTCGGAGGACAGCTTCTAACTATGGCTACACCTTC. Translated, it gives CASSRRTASNYGYTF.